The source of this TCR beta chain is a study of blood T cell repertoires in COVID-19. V was pared by 2 bases and J by 3 bases, with 14 bases between. CDR1 SGHTA and CDR2 FQGNSA come from the germline V gene. The CDR3 contains 16 residues. The data were produced by immunoSEQ multiplex PCR, yet TCRdb's version contains in-frame clones alone and is incomplete. The sample carries about 220,000 clones, roughly 80% recorded once. The sample was peripheral blood. This rearrangement joins TRBV7-2 to TRBJ1-3, with D perhaps matching TRBD1 (5 bases). The TCR sequence derives from a man in his thirties or forties with active or convalescent COVID-19. Here the CDR3 DNA reads TGTGCCAGCAGCTTAATTGCTCAGGGTAGTGGAAACACCATATATTTT. Protein: CASSLIAQGSGNTIYF.